The clone carrying this T cell receptor beta chain was found once. Separation from the 666-subject first cohort characterized the roughly 130-subject validation cohort, to which the donors belonged. This sample stems from a study of cytomegalovirus exposure and HLA in healthy donors. The table came from immunoSEQ multiplex PCR; TCRdb's copy has only in-frame clones and leaves some out. The data hold 140,000 to 150,000 clones, with about 94% observed a single time. V shed 1 base, J shed 3 bases, and the junction held 7 bases outside the gene matches. The CDR3 is 16 residues long. Per germline, CDR1 MGHRA and CDR2 YSYEKL.

J is TRBJ2-5 and V is TRBV4-1; 8 nucleotides match TRBD2. The receptor was isolated from a man between 18 and 35 years old in good health and CMV-seropositive. Sequencing used PBMCs. This CDR3 is CASSQAQRESEETQYF. The CDR3 DNA reads TGCGCCAGCAGCCAAGCTCAGCGGGAGTCCGAAGAGACCCAGTACTTC.